This T cell receptor beta chain was observed in a study of blood T cell dynamics during melanoma immunotherapy. The wider study: Patients with metastatic melanoma got pembrolizumab or nivolumab-ipilimumab as first-line care. Study findings and constraints: Cell-free DNA CDR3 sequences most resembled the immune-effector CD8+ subset, which was also most clonal.

Time point denoted: pre-treatment baseline. Disease control meant complete response, partial response or stable disease at 12 weeks. In regard to this clone: The antigen is undetermined.

Germline-derived CDR1 and CDR2 are MRHNA and SNTAGT. V lost 2 bases to trimming and J lost 1 base, with 5 bases between them. The CDR3 is 14 residues long. Produced via immunoSEQ multiplex PCR; TCRdb's table is partial and in-frame only. The sample carries about 250 clones, 55% to 75% recorded once. This chain connects TRBV6-4 to TRBJ2-2; D call uncertain. The receptor was derived from a human donor with melanoma. The sample here was central memory CD8+ T cells from blood, taken from a patient treated with checkpoint blockade. CDR3 sequence (DNA): TGTGCCAGCAGTGACAAGGGGAACACCGGGGAGCTGTTTTTT. Protein: CASSDKGNTGELFF.